The next 28 T cell receptor beta chains were all read from a single sample in a study of blood T cell repertoires in COVID-19. The table came from immunoSEQ multiplex PCR; TCRdb's copy has only in-frame clones and leaves some out. The repertoire has roughly 100,000 clones, 75% to 95% of them found once; the top ten carry roughly 4.3%. The specimen sequenced was peripheral blood. These receptors were collected from a man aged 18 to 29 with acute or convalescent COVID-19.

The chain couples TRBV7-9 to TRBJ1-1, with no clear D. CDR1 and CDR2 from the germline V gene are SEHNR and FQNEAQ (reference sequence). This CDR3 spans 13 amino acids. V was pared by 5 bases and J by 0 bases, with 7 bases between. The CDR3: CASSPRVNTEAFF. Here the CDR3 DNA reads TGTGCCAGCAGCCCTCGTGTGAACACTGAAGCTTTCTTT.

The gene calls are TRBV10-1 and TRBJ2-7; 9 nucleotides line up with TRBD1. V lost 3 bases to trimming and J lost 5 bases; unmatched junction nucleotides: 11. The germline V gene has CDR1 WNHNN and CDR2 SYGVQD (reference sequence). The CDR3 sequence is 16 residues long. The chain's CDR3 is CASSDGGSGQGHEQYF. Here the CDR3 DNA reads TGCGCCAGCAGTGACGGTGGGTCGGGACAGGGCCACGAGCAGTACTTC.

The rearrangement links TRBV9 to TRBJ1-2, with TRBD1 matching over 10 bases. Germline lookup yields CDR1 SGDLS and CDR2 YYNGEE. The CDR3 sequence is 16 residues long. V shed 3 bases, J shed 6 bases, and the junction held 11 bases outside the gene matches. The CDR3 spells CASSAVVGQGVDGYTF. In DNA, the CDR3 is TGTGCCAGCAGCGCCGTGGTCGGACAGGGGGTGGATGGCTACACCTTC.

The chain recombines TRBV15 with TRBJ1-4; D ambiguous. In germline, CDR1 is LNHNV, CDR2 YYDKDF (reference sequence). This CDR3 comprises 19 residues. The germline V and J ends were trimmed by 3 bases and 1 base, with 21 bases remaining between them. CDR3 in amino acids: CATSRSTGNTLGTNEKLFF. The CDR3 DNA reads as TGTGCCACCAGCAGGAGCACGGGAAACACATTAGGAACTAATGAAAAACTGTTTTTT.

The V gene is TRBV2, the J gene TRBJ1-2, with a possible D match to TRBD1 (6 bases). The CDR3 length is 15 residues. Germline V gene lookup returns CDR1 SNHLY and CDR2 FYNNEI. Trimming stripped 6 bases from V and 4 bases from J, with 18 bases between. The CDR3 here is CASRNQPGGGYGYTF. The CDR3 nucleotides read TGTGCCAGCAGAAACCAGCCGGGGGGCGGCTATGGCTACACCTTC.

This clone was observed once. The gene calls are TRBV5-1 and TRBJ2-3, with 9 bases fitting TRBD1. V was clipped by 0 bases and J by 1 base; unmatched bases: 3. Germline V gene sequence: CDR1 SGHRS, CDR2 YFSETQ. The CDR3 has 16 amino acids. The CDR3 region is CASSLVRTGGTDTQYF. In DNA form, the CDR3 reads TGCGCCAGCAGCTTGGTTCGGACAGGGGGCACAGATACGCAGTATTTT.

The chain couples TRBV7-9 to TRBJ2-7, with D unresolved. The CDR3 runs 15 residues. V was trimmed by 1 base and J by 2 bases, leaving 12 bases between them. Germline V gives CDR1 SEHNR, CDR2 FQNEAQ (reference sequence). Here the CDR3 DNA reads TGTGCCAGCAGCTTAGACTACTTCCCTGCCTACGAGCAGTACTTC. Amino acids: CASSLDYFPAYEQYF.

In DNA form, the CDR3 reads TGTGCCAGCTCATCCGGGACAGGGGTCTCTGGAAACACCATATATTTT. This encodes CASSSGTGVSGNTIYF. J is TRBJ1-3 and V is TRBV18, with TRBD1 matching 10 bases. CDR1 and CDR2 from the germline V gene are KGHSH and LQKENI. The V gene end was trimmed by 5 bases and the J gene end by 0 bases; junction bases not matched to a gene: 4. The CDR3 has 16 amino acids.

V and J are TRBV13 and TRBJ2-3; 11 positions agree with TRBD2. After removal of 3 bases from V and 3 bases from J, the junction contained 2 bases not matched to a gene. CDR1 is PRHDT and CDR2 is FYEKMQ in the germline V gene (reference sequence). The CDR3 sequence is 15 residues long. CDR3 coding DNA: TGTGCCAGCAGCTTGGGGACTAGCGGTACAGATACGCAGTATTTT. It encodes CASSLGTSGTDTQYF.

V and J are TRBV9 and TRBJ1-4; 9 positions agree with TRBD1. Per the germline V gene, CDR1 is SGDLS and CDR2 is YYNGEE. The V segment lost 1 base and the J segment 5 bases; nucleotides outside the gene matches: 3. This CDR3 has 15 amino acids. This CDR3 is CASSVTGTGNEKLFF. Written as DNA, the CDR3 is TGTGCCAGCAGCGTAACAGGGACAGGGAATGAAAAACTGTTTTTT. Full variable domain (remainder filled in from reference TRBV9 and TRBJ1-4): DSGVTQTPKHLITATGQRVTLRCSPRSGDLSVYWYQQSLDQGLQFLIQYYNGEERAKGNILERFSAQQFPDLHSELNLSSLELGDSALYFCASSVTGTGNEKLFFGSGTQLSVL.

The chain is built from TRBV16 and TRBJ1-1, with D maybe TRBD1 (6 bases). CDR1 and CDR2 from the germline V gene are KGHSY and FQNENV. V was cut by 4 bases and J by 8 bases, with 17 bases left in between. The CDR3 is made up of 14 amino acids. The CDR3 region is CASSPAGGVTEAFF. CDR3 nucleotide sequence: TGTGCCAGCAGCCCCGCTGGGGGCGTAACCGAAGCTTTCTTT.

The chain employs TRBV20-1 and TRBJ2-3; D uncertain. There are 11 residues in the CDR3. Germline V lookup: CDR1 DFQATT, CDR2 SNEGSKA (reference sequence). Deletions cut 6 bases from V and 6 bases from J, with 10 bases between. The CDR3 DNA follows: TGCAGTGCGCCTAGGATGGATACGCAGTATTTT. Its translation: CSAPRMDTQYF.

The chain carries TRBV7-9 and TRBJ2-7; TRBD1 might be the D (6 bases). The germline gives CDR1 SEHNR, CDR2 FQNEAQ (reference sequence). CDR3 size: 13 residues. Trimming shortened V by 8 bases and J by 3 bases, and 14 bases separated the two germline ends. This CDR3 reads CASGPGHGYEQYF. The CDR3 region has the DNA TGTGCCAGCGGACCGGGACACGGCTACGAGCAGTACTTC.

The chain joins TRBV4-1 to TRBJ1-2, with D perhaps TRBD1 (5 bases). CDR1 is MGHRA, CDR2 YSYEKL, per germline. V lost 7 bases to trimming and J lost 1 base, with 16 bases between them. This CDR3 region has 15 residues. In DNA, the CDR3 is TGCGCCAGCACCGACAGATTTTCGGGTAACTATGGCTACACCTTC. Protein product: CASTDRFSGNYGYTF.

This chain joins TRBV11-3 and TRBJ1-1; tentatively, D is TRBD1 (5 bases). The germline V gene has CDR1 SGHNT and CDR2 YENEEA. Trimming left V 8 bases short and J 5 bases short, with 15 bases between. The CDR3 extends over 13 amino acids. The CDR3 sequence is CASAGAGGTEAFF. CDR3 DNA: TGTGCCAGCGCGGGAGCCGGGGGGACTGAAGCTTTCTTT.

The gene calls are TRBV4-1 and TRBJ1-4; weak D call: TRBD1 (6 bases). V lost 7 bases and J lost 8, with 17 bases in between. The germline V gene encodes CDR1 MGHRA and CDR2 YSYEKL. This CDR3 comprises 14 residues. CDR3 region: CASNRPGGGEKLFF. The CDR3, as DNA: TGCGCCAGCAACCGTCCGGGAGGGGGGGAAAAACTGTTTTTT.

The chain is built from TRBV27 and TRBJ2-1; 7 nucleotides align to TRBD1. Germline CDR1 reads MNHEY; CDR2 reads SMNVEV (reference sequence). The V and J ends lost 6 bases and 4 bases, in that order; junction bases with no gene match: 12. The CDR3 consists of 16 residues. The CDR3 DNA sequence: TGTGCCAGCAGAGGGGGATGGGACAGAGCTTACAATGAGCAGTTCTTC. Its protein product is CASRGGWDRAYNEQFF.

J is TRBJ2-5 and V is TRBV5-5; TRBD2 matches 13 bases. The CDR3 has 16 residues. Trimming at V came to 5 bases and at J to 1 base, leaving 5 bases not matched to a gene. Germline-derived CDR1 and CDR2 are SGHKS and YYEKEE (reference sequence). The CDR3 spells CASSPGLAGLQETQYF. The CDR3 DNA reads as TGTGCCAGCAGTCCGGGACTAGCGGGACTCCAAGAGACCCAGTACTTC.

The chain is built from TRBV7-8 and TRBJ1-6, with 9 positions matching TRBD1. The CDR3 contains 17 residues. From germline, CDR1 is SGHVS and CDR2 FQNEAQ. J lost 5 bases, V lost 7 bases, and 12 bases had no gene match. CDR3 residues: CASTLWGGQGNNSPLHF. CDR3 DNA: TGTGCCAGCACCTTGTGGGGGGGACAGGGAAATAATTCACCCCTCCACTTT.

This chain uses TRBV19 with TRBJ1-2, with D hard to call. This CDR3 is built from 17 residues. Germline CDR1 is LNHDA and CDR2 is SQIVND (reference sequence). Deletions cut 3 bases from V and 5 bases from J, with 22 bases between. The CDR3 sequence: CASSIRTLSEVSYGYTF. The CDR3 DNA sequence: TGTGCCAGTAGTATCCGGACTCTTTCAGAGGTATCTTATGGCTACACCTTC.

V usage is TRBV18 and J usage is TRBJ2-5; possibly TRBD2 for D (6 bases). The germline gives CDR1 KGHSH, CDR2 LQKENI. Trimming stripped 3 bases from V and 4 bases from J, with 12 bases between. The CDR3 has 14 amino acids. CDR3 in DNA: TGTGCCAGCTCACCCGGGGGATATCGAGAGACCCAGTACTTC. Its protein is CASSPGGYRETQYF.

This chain connects TRBV5-8 to TRBJ2-1; the D is unclear. Germline V gene lookup returns CDR1 SGHTS and CDR2 YDEGEE. The CDR3 runs 13 residues. V lost 2 bases and J lost 4, with 7 bases in between. The CDR3 nucleotides read TGTGCCAGCAGCTTTGGCAGATACAATGAGCAGTTCTTC. This translates into CASSFGRYNEQFF.

V is TRBV4-2 and J is TRBJ2-1; D not resolved. CDR1 and CDR2 from the germline V gene are LGHNA and YNFKEQ. Trimming cost V 0 bases and J 2 bases, with 8 bases left between them. CDR3 size: 15 residues. CDR3: CASSQDLGPYNEQFF. CDR3 DNA: TGTGCCAGCAGCCAAGATCTTGGGCCCTACAATGAGCAGTTCTTC.

This chain connects TRBV19 to TRBJ1-2; possible D gene TRBD1, 6 bases. The CDR3 runs to 14 residues. V gave up 8 bases and J gave up 6 bases, with 19 bases separating them. Germline V CDR1 and CDR2: LNHDA, SQIVND (reference sequence). The CDR3 here is CASRPQGGGDGYTF. CDR3 nucleotide sequence: TGTGCCAGTCGCCCCCAGGGCGGGGGCGATGGCTACACCTTC.

The chain carries TRBV12-5 and TRBJ2-2; a weak D match, TRBD2 (7 bases). The V end was cut by 1 base, the J end by 2 bases, with 17 bases between. The CDR3 extends over 18 amino acids. From germline, CDR1 is LGHNT and CDR2 FRNRAP. CDR3: CASGLGPKGGRNTGELFF. CDR3 sequence (DNA): TGTGCTAGTGGTTTGGGCCCCAAGGGGGGGAGAAACACCGGGGAGCTGTTTTTT.

This chain connects TRBV7-7 to TRBJ2-7, with TRBD1 as a possible D gene (6 bases). The V end lost 1 base, the J end lost 1 base, and 8 bases lay between the germline ends. The CDR3 covers 14 residues. Germline-derived CDR1 and CDR2 are SSHAT and FNYEAQ (reference sequence). The CDR3 loop reads CASSLGTESYEQYF. Here the CDR3 DNA reads TGTGCCAGCAGCTTAGGGACAGAGTCCTACGAGCAGTACTTC.

This chain links TRBV27 with TRBJ1-6; D remains unclear. Germline assignment: CDR1 MNHEY and CDR2 SMNVEV (reference sequence). The ends were cut back, 6 bases at V and 0 bases at J, with 15 bases in the middle. The CDR3 totals 17 residues. CDR3 sequence reads: CASREWAISSYNSPLHF. CDR3 in DNA: TGTGCCAGCAGGGAATGGGCTATTAGCTCCTATAATTCACCCCTCCACTTT.

The CDR3 nucleotides are TGTGCCAGCAGTCGGGATAGCAATCAGCCCCAGCATTTT. Its translation: CASSRDSNQPQHF. V gene TRBV6-5 combines with J gene TRBJ1-5; D remains ambiguous. Trimming removed 5 bases at V and 0 bases at J, with 5 bases between. The CDR3 runs to 13 residues. Germline V gene lookup returns CDR1 MNHEY and CDR2 SVGAGI.